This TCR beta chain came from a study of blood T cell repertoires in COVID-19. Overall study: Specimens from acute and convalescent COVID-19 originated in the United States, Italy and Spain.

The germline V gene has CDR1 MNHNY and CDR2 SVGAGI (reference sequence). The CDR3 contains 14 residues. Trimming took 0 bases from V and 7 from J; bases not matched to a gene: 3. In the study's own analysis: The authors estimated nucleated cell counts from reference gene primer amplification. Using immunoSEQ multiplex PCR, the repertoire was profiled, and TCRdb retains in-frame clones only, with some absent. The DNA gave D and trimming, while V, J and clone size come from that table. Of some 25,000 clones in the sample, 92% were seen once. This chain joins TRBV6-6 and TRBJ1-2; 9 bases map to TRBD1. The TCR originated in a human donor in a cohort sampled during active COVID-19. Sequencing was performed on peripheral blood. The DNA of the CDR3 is TGTGCCAGCAGTTACTCGGGACAGGGAGGTGGCTACACCTTC. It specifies CASSYSGQGGGYTF.